This T cell receptor beta chain is from a study of T-cell memory formation after mild COVID-19. The study, taken as a whole, reports: Pre-infection memory harbored some responding clones, suggesting cross-reactive memory joined.

TCRdb processed the 5' RACE reads anew with MiXCR; each CDR3 protein has one entry. The sample has a few hundred thousand distinct CDR3 sequences; roughly 15% are singletons. With regard to this clonotype: Its antigen is currently unknown.

The clonotype comes from a man aged 18 to 35 who had mild COVID-19 (a few samples of this study predate the infection). Cell type and time point are not known. The sample taken for sequencing was PBMCs or a T cell subset sorted from them (not recorded which).

CDR3 residues: CASSILRGTQQYF. In DNA form, the CDR3 reads TGTGCCAGCAGTATATTGCGGGGGACCCAGCAGTATTTT. The chain recombines TRBV6-2 or TRBV6-3 with TRBJ2-3, with 7 bases matching TRBD2. Germline CDR1 reads MNHEY; CDR2 reads SVGEGT. The CDR3 runs to 13 residues. V lost 5 bases, J lost 11 bases, and 10 bases stayed unmatched.